The 9 T cell receptor beta chains below all came from one sample that was sequenced in a study of T cells in Graves' hyperthyroidism and ophthalmopathy. The investigators amplified TCR beta CDR3 regions from RNA transcripts. Using the HTBI primer set, a first-round RT-PCR was run on the TCR CDR3. TCRdb reprocessed the multiplex PCR reads with MiXCR, giving one entry per CDR3 protein. There are under 350,000 distinct CDR3 sequences in the sample; approximately 12% occur only once, and 6% to 8% lies in the top ten. Sequencing was done on a sample of blood. The receptors derive from a woman aged 25 to 39 with Graves' hyperthyroidism that later progressed to Graves' ophthalmopathy.

This clonotype has ten or more counts. The chain couples TRBV7-2 to TRBJ2-5, with 9 bases aligning to TRBD1. The J segment lost 5 bases and the V segment lost 4 bases, leaving 5 bases of the junction unmatched. The CDR3 consists of 14 residues. Per the germline V gene, CDR1 is SGHTA and CDR2 is FQGNSA. The CDR3 nucleotides read TGTGCCAGCAGCTCCGGGACAGGGAGCGAGACCCAGTACTTC. Its translation: CASSSGTGSETQYF.

V usage is TRBV27 and J usage is TRBJ1-2; D possibly corresponds to TRBD1 (5 bases). Between the trimmed V and J ends, which lost 9 bases and 5 bases, there was a span of 16 bases. The CDR3 contains 13 residues. The germline CDR1 and CDR2 sequences are MNHEY and SMNVEV (reference sequence). CDR3 bases: TGTGCCAGTCGACAGTCCCAATGGTATGGCTACACCTTC. Its translation: CASRQSQWYGYTF.

As concerns this clonotype: This may be a read error, as it is one base from a much larger clone. The V gene is TRBV6-2 or TRBV6-3, the J gene TRBJ2-1, with D uncertain. The V gene's germline CDR1 is MNHEY and CDR2 SVGEGT. This CDR3 is built from 11 residues. V shed 2 bases and J shed 8 bases, with 4 bases lying between them. The CDR3 DNA reads as TGTGCCAGCAGTTACAGGTATGAGCAGTTCTTC. Its protein product is CASSYRYEQFF.

This clonotype was seen many times. This chain joins TRBV29-1 and TRBJ2-7, with unresolved D. This CDR3 spans 17 amino acids. CDR1 is SQVTM and CDR2 is ANQGSEA in the germline V gene. The V end lost 4 bases, the J end lost 2 bases, and 24 bases lay between the germline ends. The CDR3 sequence is CSVGGGPGHYPPYEQYF. Written as DNA, the CDR3 is TGCAGCGTTGGTGGTGGACCGGGCCACTACCCACCCTACGAGCAGTACTTC.

The chain employs TRBV20-1 and TRBJ2-7; D ambiguous. The V end was cut by 3 bases, the J end by 3 bases, with 24 bases between. This CDR3 region has 17 residues. Germline V gene data show CDR1 as DFQATT and CDR2 as SNEGSKA (reference sequence). In DNA, the CDR3 is TGCAGTGCTAGTAGTGCCAGCAGGCCCACCCGGAGCTACGAGCAGTACTTC. Encoded protein: CSASSASRPTRSYEQYF.

This clonotype was seen many times. The V and J genes are TRBV12-3 or TRBV12-4 and TRBJ2-2; 11 nucleotides line up with TRBD1. The V and J ends lost 6 bases and 6 bases, in that order; junction bases with no gene match: 6. There are 15 residues in the CDR3. In nucleotides, the CDR3 is TGTGCCAGCAGGACCCCGGGACAGGGGGCCGGGGAGCTGTTTTTT. Residues: CASRTPGQGAGELFF.

At least ten counts were recorded for this clonotype. The chain has TRBV24-1 and TRBJ1-5, with D possibly TRBD1 on 5 matching bases. Germline V gene lookup returns CDR1 KGHDR and CDR2 SFDVKD. The CDR3 is made up of 14 amino acids. The V end was cut by 3 bases, the J end by 5 bases, with 10 bases between. Written as DNA, the CDR3 is TGTGCCACCAGTGATGGTTGGGGGTATCAGCCCCAGCATTTT. Its translation: CATSDGWGYQPQHF.

This clonotype has at least ten counts. The chain couples TRBV18 to TRBJ2-2, with 12 nucleotides matching TRBD2. Unmatched junction bases numbered 4, after V lost 3 bases and J lost 5 bases. CDR3 length: 16 amino acids. Germline V gene sequence: CDR1 KGHSH, CDR2 LQKENI. For the CDR3, the DNA is TGTGCCAGCTCACCGAGACTAGCGGGAGTGACCGGGGAGCTGTTTTTT. Its translation: CASSPRLAGVTGELFF.

This clonotype has a count of ten or more. This sequence joins TRBV20-1 and TRBJ2-1; D uncertain. The CDR3 spans 11 residues. The V and J ends lost 6 bases and 6 bases respectively, with 9 bases between them. Germline lookup yields CDR1 DFQATT and CDR2 SNEGSKA (reference sequence). The CDR3 DNA follows: TGCAGTGCCACGCTCGGCAATGAGCAGTTCTTC. This codes for CSATLGNEQFF.